A selection of T cell receptor beta chains follows, all from one sample in a study of cytotoxic CD8 clonotypes in ibrutinib-treated CLL. The data were produced by immunoSEQ multiplex PCR, yet TCRdb's version contains in-frame clones alone and is incomplete. This repertoire shows some 15,000 clones, 64% found once; its top ten account for 40%. Sequencing was performed on PBMCs, taken before ibrutinib treatment. Receptors were obtained from a human donor with chronic lymphocytic leukemia. The CDR3 runs from the conserved cysteine through the conserved F or W. D genes are given only for firm matches. The size of a clone is reported for some rows only, either as once, few or many, or as a class for expanded clones.

length	V	D	size	J	DNA	CDR3
18	TRBV7-9	TRBD1	-	TRBJ2-1	TGTGCCAGCAGCTCCGGGACAGGGGACCGCTCGTTGTGGAATGAGCAGTTCTTC	CASSSGTGDRSLWNEQFF
13	TRBV9	-	-	TRBJ2-7	TGTGCCAGCAGCGTAGGGTCCGGGCACGAGCAGTACTTC	CASSVGSGHEQYF
14	TRBV5-4	TRBD1	-	TRBJ2-7	TGTGCCAGCAGCGTTCTGGGACAGGACTACGAGCAGTACTTC	CASSVLGQDYEQYF
14	TRBV5-1	-	-	TRBJ1-4	TGCGCCAGCAGCTTCGGTGCAACTAATGAAAAACTGTTTTTT	CASSFGATNEKLFF
12	TRBV5-4	-	-	TRBJ1-5	TGTGCCAGCAGCTTGCCTAATCAGCCCCAGCATTTT	CASSLPNQPQHF
14	TRBV18	-	few	TRBJ1-5	TGTGCCAGCTCACCGACAGGTCCTTATCAGCCCCAGCATTTT	CASSPTGPYQPQHF
17	TRBV19	TRBD1	-	TRBJ1-1	TGTGCCAGTAGTAAAATGACAGGGGGACTAGCGAACACTGAAGCTTTCTTT	CASSKMTGGLANTEAFF
11	TRBV14	-	-	TRBJ2-2	TGTGCCAGCAGCTACGCCGGGGAGCTGTTTTTT	CASSYAGELFF
14	TRBV5-5	-	few	TRBJ1-2	TGTGCCAGCAGCTTGGGGGGCGTGAACTATGGCTACACCTTC	CASSLGGVNYGYTF
15	TRBV4-1	-	-	TRBJ2-1	TGCGCCAGCAGCCAAGATCTACGGGGAAGTAATGAGCAGTTCTTC	CASSQDLRGSNEQFF
15	TRBV11-2	-	-	TRBJ1-2	TGTGCCAGCAGCTTAGTGTCAGATTCCCCCTATGGCTACACCTTC	CASSLVSDSPYGYTF
13	TRBV10-2	-	-	TRBJ2-5	TGCGCCAGCAAAGGATGGAGTAAAGAGACCCAGTACTTC	CASKGWSKETQYF
17	TRBV14	-	-	TRBJ2-1	TGTGCCAGCAGCCAGAAACCCGGGGGGCGTGGGTACAATGAGCAATTCTTC	CASSQKPGGRGYNEQFF
16	TRBV27	-	-	TRBJ1-5	TGTGCCAGCAGTTTATCGACCCCGAGTGGCAATCAGCCCCAGCATTTT	CASSLSTPSGNQPQHF
16	TRBV7-9	TRBD1	-	TRBJ1-6	TGTGCCAGCAGCTTACCCACCGGGACAGTTAATTCACCCCTCCACTTT	CASSLPTGTVNSPLHF
14	TRBV19	TRBD1	few	TRBJ1-2	TGTGCCAGTAGCTGGGACAGGGCGGACTATGGCTACACCTTC	CASSWDRADYGYTF
13	TRBV7-9	-	-	TRBJ1-1	TGTGCCAGCAGCTTACGGGAGGACACTGAAGCTTTCTTT	CASSLREDTEAFF
14	TRBV19	-	-	TRBJ2-7	TGTGCCAGTAGTTCCCGTGACAGTTCCTACGAGCAGTACTTC	CASSSRDSSYEQYF
16	TRBV9	TRBD1	-	TRBJ2-2	TGTGCCAGCAGCGCAGCAGGGACAGCGAACACCGGGGAGCTGTTTTTT	CASSAAGTANTGELFF
16	TRBV18	TRBD1	-	TRBJ1-1	TGTGCCAGCTCACCAATTGGTGACAGGGTTAACACTGAAGCTTTCTTT	CASSPIGDRVNTEAFF